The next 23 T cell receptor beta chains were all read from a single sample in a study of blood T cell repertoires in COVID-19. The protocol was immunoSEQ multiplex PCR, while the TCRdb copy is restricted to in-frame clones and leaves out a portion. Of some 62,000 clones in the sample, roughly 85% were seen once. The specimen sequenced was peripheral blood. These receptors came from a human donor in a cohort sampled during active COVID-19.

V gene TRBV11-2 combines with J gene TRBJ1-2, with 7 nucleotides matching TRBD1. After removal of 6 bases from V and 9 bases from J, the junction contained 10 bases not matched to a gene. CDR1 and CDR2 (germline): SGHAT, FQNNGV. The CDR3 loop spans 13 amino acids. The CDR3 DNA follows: TGTGCCAGCAGGGCTATCCGGGACAGCCGCTACACCTTC. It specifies CASRAIRDSRYTF.

CDR3 nucleotides: TGCAGCGTTGCAATAGGGGGAGAGACCCAGTACTTC. Translated: CSVAIGGETQYF. This chain uses TRBV29-1 with TRBJ2-5; D perhaps matches TRBD1 (6 bases). V was pared by 4 bases and J by 4 bases, with 10 bases between. CDR1 is SQVTM, CDR2 ANQGSEA, per germline. The length of the CDR3 is 12 residues.

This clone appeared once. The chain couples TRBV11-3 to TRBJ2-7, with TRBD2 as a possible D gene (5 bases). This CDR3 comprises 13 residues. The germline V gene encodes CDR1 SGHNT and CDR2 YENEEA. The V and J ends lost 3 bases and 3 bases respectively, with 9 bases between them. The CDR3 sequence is CASSLGDHYEQYF. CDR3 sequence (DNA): TGTGCCAGCAGCTTGGGAGACCACTACGAGCAGTACTTC. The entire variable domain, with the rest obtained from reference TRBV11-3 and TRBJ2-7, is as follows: EAGVVQSPRYKIIEKKQPVAFWCNPISGHNTLYWYLQNLGQGPELLIRYENEEAVDDSQLPKDRFSAERLKGVDSTLKIQPAELGDSAVYLCASSLGDHYEQYFGPGTRLTVT.

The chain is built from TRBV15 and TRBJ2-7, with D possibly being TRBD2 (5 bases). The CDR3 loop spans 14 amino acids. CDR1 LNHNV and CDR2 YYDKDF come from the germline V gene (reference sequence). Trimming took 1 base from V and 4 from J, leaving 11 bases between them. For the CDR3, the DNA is TGTGCCACCAGCAGAGGCCGGGATCGTTACGAGCAGTACTTC. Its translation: CATSRGRDRYEQYF.

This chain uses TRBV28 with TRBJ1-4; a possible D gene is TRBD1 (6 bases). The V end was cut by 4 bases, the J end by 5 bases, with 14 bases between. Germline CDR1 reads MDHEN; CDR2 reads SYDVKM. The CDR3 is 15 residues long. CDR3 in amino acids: CASSYYQGINEKLFF. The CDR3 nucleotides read TGTGCCAGCAGTTACTACCAGGGGATAAATGAAAAACTGTTTTTT.

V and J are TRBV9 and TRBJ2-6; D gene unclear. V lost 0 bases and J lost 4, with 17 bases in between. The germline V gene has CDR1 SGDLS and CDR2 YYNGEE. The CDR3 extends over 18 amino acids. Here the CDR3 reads CASSVESLSPHGANVLTF. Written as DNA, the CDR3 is TGTGCCAGCAGCGTAGAATCGTTGAGTCCTCACGGGGCCAACGTCCTGACTTTC.

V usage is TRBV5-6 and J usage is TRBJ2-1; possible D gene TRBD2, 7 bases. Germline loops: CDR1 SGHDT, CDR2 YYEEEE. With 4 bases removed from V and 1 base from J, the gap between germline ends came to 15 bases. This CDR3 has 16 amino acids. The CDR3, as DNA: TGTGCCAGCAGCCCCCTTCGGGGGGCTTCCTACAATGAGCAGTTCTTC. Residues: CASSPLRGASYNEQFF.

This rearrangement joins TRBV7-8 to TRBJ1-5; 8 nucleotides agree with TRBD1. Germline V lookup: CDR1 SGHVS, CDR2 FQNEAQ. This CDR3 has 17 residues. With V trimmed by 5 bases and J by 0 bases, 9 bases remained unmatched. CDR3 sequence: CASSLGTGGRSNQPQHF. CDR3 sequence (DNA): TGTGCCAGCAGCCTCGGCACAGGGGGTCGTAGCAATCAGCCCCAGCATTTT.

The CDR3 spells CASSPAGRNNEKLFF. The CDR3 DNA sequence: TGTGCCAGCTCACCGGCGGGACGGAATAATGAAAAACTGTTTTTT. The chain joins TRBV18 to TRBJ1-4; perhaps TRBD1 as D (5 bases). Germline V gene sequence: CDR1 KGHSH, CDR2 LQKENI. The CDR3 spans 15 residues. V was shortened by 3 bases and J by 4 bases, with 12 bases between the two germline ends.

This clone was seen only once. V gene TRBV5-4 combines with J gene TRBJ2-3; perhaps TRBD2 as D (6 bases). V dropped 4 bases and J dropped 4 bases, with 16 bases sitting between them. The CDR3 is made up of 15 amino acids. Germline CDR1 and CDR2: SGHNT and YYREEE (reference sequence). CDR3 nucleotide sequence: TGTGCCAGCAGCCGGGGGTTTAGGAATTCAGATACGCAGTATTTT. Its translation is CASSRGFRNSDTQYF.

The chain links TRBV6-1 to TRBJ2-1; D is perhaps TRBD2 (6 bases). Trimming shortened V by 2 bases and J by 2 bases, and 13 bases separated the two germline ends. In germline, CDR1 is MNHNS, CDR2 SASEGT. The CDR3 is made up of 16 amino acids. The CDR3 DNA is TGTGCCAGCAGTGAACAAGGAGGGAGTCCCTACAATGAGCAGTTCTTC. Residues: CASSEQGGSPYNEQFF.

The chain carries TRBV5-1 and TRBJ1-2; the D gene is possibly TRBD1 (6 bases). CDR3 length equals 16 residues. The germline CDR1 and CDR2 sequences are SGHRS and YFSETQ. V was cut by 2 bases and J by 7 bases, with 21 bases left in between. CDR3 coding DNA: TGCGCCAGCAGCTTACCCCCTTTGGCAGGGGTTGGTGGCTACACCTTC. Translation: CASSLPPLAGVGGYTF.

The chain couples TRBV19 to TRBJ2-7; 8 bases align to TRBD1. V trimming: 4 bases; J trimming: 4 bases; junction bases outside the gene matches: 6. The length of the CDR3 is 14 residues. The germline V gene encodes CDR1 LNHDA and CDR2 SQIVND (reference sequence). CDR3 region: CASSTRTGPYEQYF. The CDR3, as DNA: TGTGCCAGTAGTACCCGGACAGGGCCGTACGAGCAGTACTTC.

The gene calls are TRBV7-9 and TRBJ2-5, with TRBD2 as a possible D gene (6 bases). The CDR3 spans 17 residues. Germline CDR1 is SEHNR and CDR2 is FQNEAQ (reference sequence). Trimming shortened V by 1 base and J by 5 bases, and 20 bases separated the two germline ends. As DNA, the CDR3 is TGTGCCAGCAGCTTAGGCCTGTTACGGGAGTCACTGGAGACCCAGTACTTC. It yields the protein CASSLGLLRESLETQYF.

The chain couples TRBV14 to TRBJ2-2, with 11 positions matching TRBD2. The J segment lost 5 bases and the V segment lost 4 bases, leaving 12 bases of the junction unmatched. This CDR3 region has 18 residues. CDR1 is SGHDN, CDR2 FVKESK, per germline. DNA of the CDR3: TGTGCCAGCAGCCGAGCTCGGGGGCTAGCGGGAGGAACCGGGGAGCTGTTTTTT. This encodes CASSRARGLAGGTGELFF.

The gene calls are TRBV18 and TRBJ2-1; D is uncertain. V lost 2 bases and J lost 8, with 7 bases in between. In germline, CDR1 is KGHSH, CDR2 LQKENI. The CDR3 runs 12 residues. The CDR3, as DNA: TGTGCCAGCTCACCAGGTAGATATGAGCAGTTCTTC. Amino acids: CASSPGRYEQFF. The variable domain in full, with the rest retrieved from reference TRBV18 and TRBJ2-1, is NAGVMQNPRHLVRRRGQEARLRCSPMKGHSHVYWYRQLPEEGLKFMVYLQKENIIDESGMPKERFSAEFPKEGPSILRIQQVVRGDSAAYFCASSPGRYEQFFGPGTRLTVL.

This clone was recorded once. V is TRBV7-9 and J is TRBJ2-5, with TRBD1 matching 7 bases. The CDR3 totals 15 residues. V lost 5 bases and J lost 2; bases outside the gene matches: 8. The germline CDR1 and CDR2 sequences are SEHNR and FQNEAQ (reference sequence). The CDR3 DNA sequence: TGTGCCAGCAGCGCTAACCCGGGACAGCAAGAGACCCAGTACTTC. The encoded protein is CASSANPGQQETQYF. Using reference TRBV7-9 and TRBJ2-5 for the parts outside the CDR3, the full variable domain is DTGVSQNPRHKITKRGQNVTFRCDPISEHNRLYWYRQTLGQGPEFLTYFQNEAQLEKSRLLSDRFSAERPKGSFSTLEIQRTEQGDSAMYLCASSANPGQQETQYFGPGTRLLVL.

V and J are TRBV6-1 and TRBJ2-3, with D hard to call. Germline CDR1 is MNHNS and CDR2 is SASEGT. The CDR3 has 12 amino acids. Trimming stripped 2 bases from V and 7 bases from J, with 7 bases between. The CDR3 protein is CASSELAYTQYF. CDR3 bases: TGTGCCAGCAGTGAATTGGCCTATACGCAGTATTTT.

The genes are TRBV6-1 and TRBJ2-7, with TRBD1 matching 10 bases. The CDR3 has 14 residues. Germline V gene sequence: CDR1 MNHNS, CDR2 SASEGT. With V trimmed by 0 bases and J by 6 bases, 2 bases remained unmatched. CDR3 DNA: TGTGCCAGCAGTGAAGCGTGGGACAGGGGCGAGCAGTACTTC. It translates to CASSEAWDRGEQYF.

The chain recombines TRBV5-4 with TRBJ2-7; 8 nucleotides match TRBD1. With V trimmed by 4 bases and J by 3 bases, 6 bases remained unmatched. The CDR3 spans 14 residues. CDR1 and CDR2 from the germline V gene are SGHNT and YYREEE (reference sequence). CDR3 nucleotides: TGTGCCAGCAGCCGAGGGACAGGCAACTACGAGCAGTACTTC. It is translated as CASSRGTGNYEQYF.

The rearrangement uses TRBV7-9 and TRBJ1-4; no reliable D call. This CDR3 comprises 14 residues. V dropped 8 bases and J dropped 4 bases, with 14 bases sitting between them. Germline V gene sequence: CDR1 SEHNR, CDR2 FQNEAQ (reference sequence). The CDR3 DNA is TGTGCCAGCGCCCATATGACTTTTAATGAAAAACTGTTTTTT. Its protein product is CASAHMTFNEKLFF.

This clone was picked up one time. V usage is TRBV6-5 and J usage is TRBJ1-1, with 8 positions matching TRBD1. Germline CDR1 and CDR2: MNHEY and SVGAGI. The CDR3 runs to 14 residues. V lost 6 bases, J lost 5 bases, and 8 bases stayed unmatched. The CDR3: CASRAGGAGTEAFF. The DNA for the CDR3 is TGTGCCAGCAGGGCAGGGGGCGCGGGTACTGAAGCTTTCTTT.

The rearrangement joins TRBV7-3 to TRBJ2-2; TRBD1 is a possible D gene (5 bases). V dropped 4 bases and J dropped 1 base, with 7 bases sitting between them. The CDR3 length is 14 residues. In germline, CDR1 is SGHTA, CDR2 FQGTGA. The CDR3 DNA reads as TGTGCCAGCAGCTATCAGGGGAACACCGGGGAGCTGTTTTTT. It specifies CASSYQGNTGELFF. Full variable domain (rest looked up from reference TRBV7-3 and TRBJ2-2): GAGVSQTPSNKVTEKGKYVELRCDPISGHTALYWYRQSLGQGPEFLIYFQGTGAADDSGLPNDRFFAVRPEGSVSTLKIQRTERGDSAVYLCASSYQGNTGELFFGEGSRLTVL.